The 20 T cell receptor beta chains given below trace back to one sample, sequenced in a study of PD-L1 blockade in urothelial cancer. TCRdb keeps only in-frame clones here, not all; method: immunoSEQ multiplex PCR. Altogether 70,000 or so clones are present, 85% to 90% being singletons, with the ten largest covering 3.4%. The source was PBMCs, collected around atezolizumab (anti-PD-L1) treatment. These receptors were taken from a man aged 55-75 years with urothelial cancer.

The genes are TRBV6-4 and TRBJ2-7; 8 bases map to TRBD1. This CDR3 comprises 16 residues. The germline V gene encodes CDR1 MRHNA and CDR2 SNTAGT. J gave up 3 bases and V 2 bases, and 9 bases lay outside the gene matches. The CDR3 nucleotides read TGTGCCAGCAGTGACGCGATTGGACAGGGCCACTACGAGCAGTACTTC. The encoded protein is CASSDAIGQGHYEQYF.

This chain connects TRBV6-1 to TRBJ2-3; D may be TRBD2 (6 bases). There are 13 residues in the CDR3. The V and J ends lost 8 bases and 7 bases respectively, with 16 bases between them. CDR1 MNHNS and CDR2 SASEGT come from the germline V gene. CDR3 DNA: TGTGCCAGCGGGGGAACGGGGGAGAATACGCAGTATTTT. As protein: CASGGTGENTQYF.

The chain links TRBV5-6 to TRBJ1-2; 9 bases align to TRBD1. V lost 6 bases to trimming and J lost 1 base; unmatched junction nucleotides: 13. CDR1 and CDR2 (germline): SGHDT, YYEEEE. CDR3 size: 17 residues. The CDR3 sequence is CASTQNTGTGINYGYTF. In DNA, the CDR3 is TGTGCCAGCACCCAAAATACCGGGACAGGGATTAACTATGGCTACACCTTC.

The V gene is TRBV25-1, the J gene TRBJ1-6, with D perhaps matching TRBD1 (5 bases). Germline loops: CDR1 MGHDK, CDR2 SYGVNS. The germline V and J ends were trimmed by 6 bases and 9 bases, with 18 bases remaining between them. CDR3 length: 15 residues. Written as DNA, the CDR3 is TGTGCCAGCAGGGGGGTAGGTCACGGGGGTTCACCCCTCCACTTT. Its translation is CASRGVGHGGSPLHF. Variable domain in full (rest from reference TRBV25-1 and TRBJ1-6): EADIYQTPRYLVIGTGKKITLECSQTMGHDKMYWYQQDPGMELHLIHYSYGVNSTEKGDLSSESTVSRIRTEHFPLTLESARPSHTSQYLCASRGVGHGGSPLHFGNGTRLTVT.

This clone was detected a few times. The chain links TRBV5-1 to TRBJ2-5, with D tentatively TRBD2 (6 bases). CDR3 length: 13 amino acids. V lost 7 bases, J lost 5 bases, and 15 bases lay in between. The V gene's germline CDR1 is SGHRS and CDR2 YFSETQ. The CDR3 loop reads CASARDLGETQYF. The CDR3 nucleotides are TGCGCCAGCGCCCGGGACTTAGGGGAGACCCAGTACTTC.

The chain couples TRBV27 to TRBJ2-3, with D tentatively TRBD2 (6 bases). This CDR3 spans 13 amino acids. Deletions cut 6 bases from V and 6 bases from J, with 13 bases between. Per germline, CDR1 MNHEY and CDR2 SMNVEV (reference sequence). The CDR3 nucleotides are TGTGCCAGCAGACCCAATAGCGGCGATACGCAGTATTTT. Translation gives CASRPNSGDTQYF.

The chain is built from TRBV27 and TRBJ2-7, with a possible D match to TRBD1 (6 bases). Germline values: CDR1 MNHEY, CDR2 SMNVEV (reference sequence). V lost 1 base to trimming and J lost 5 bases, with 15 bases between them. The CDR3 consists of 15 residues. The CDR3 protein is CASSLYSGTPNEQYF. CDR3 DNA sequence: TGTGCCAGCAGTTTATATTCCGGGACACCAAACGAGCAGTACTTC.

This clone came up once. This chain links TRBV18 with TRBJ1-1; D is undetermined. Germline CDR1 KGHSH, CDR2 LQKENI. Trimming took 6 bases from V and 1 from J, leaving 9 bases between them. The CDR3 loop spans 13 amino acids. Written as DNA, the CDR3 is TGTGCCAGCTCCCCCGTGGCGAACACTGAAGCTTTCTTT. It encodes CASSPVANTEAFF.

J is TRBJ2-7 and V is TRBV4-3, with TRBD2 identical over 10 bases. J gave up 6 bases and V 0 bases, and 5 bases lay outside the gene matches. Germline lookup yields CDR1 LGHNA and CDR2 YSLEER. The CDR3 contains 15 residues. The CDR3: CASSQEGGLAVEQYF. CDR3 bases: TGCGCCAGCAGCCAAGAGGGCGGACTAGCGGTCGAGCAGTACTTC.

This clone was found once. The gene calls are TRBV28 and TRBJ2-7; no reliable D call. In germline, CDR1 is MDHEN, CDR2 SYDVKM. V lost 8 bases and J 5 bases, leaving 13 bases between the germline ends. The CDR3 loop spans 12 amino acids. CDR3 bases: TGTGCCAGCGGGCGAGATATCCACGAGCAGTACTTC. Translating gives CASGRDIHEQYF.

This clone was detected a few times. The chain joins TRBV21-1 to TRBJ2-1; TRBD2, the table's D call, was not compared with the DNA. TRBV21-1 is a recognized pseudogene. The CDR3 is made up of 20 amino acids. DNA for the CDR3: TGTGCCAGCAGCAAAGGACTCAGGGCTAGCGGGAGGGGCTCCTACAATGAGCAGTTCTTC. This translates into CASSKGLRASGRGSYNEQFF.

V gene TRBV5-1 combines with J gene TRBJ2-1, with TRBD2 as a possible D gene (7 bases). CDR1 SGHRS and CDR2 YFSETQ come from the germline V gene. V was shortened by 0 bases and J by 6 bases, with 13 bases between the two germline ends. The CDR3 totals 15 residues. The CDR3 here is CASSLGGGAFNEQFF. The CDR3 DNA reads TGCGCCAGCAGCTTGGGTGGGGGGGCCTTCAATGAGCAGTTCTTC. The variable domain in full, with the rest retrieved from reference TRBV5-1 and TRBJ2-1, is KAGVTQTPRYLIKTRGQQVTLSCSPISGHRSVSWYQQTPGQGLQFLFEYFSETQRNKGNFPGRFSGRQFSNSRSEMNVSTLELGDSALYLCASSLGGGAFNEQFFGPGTRLTVL.

The V gene is TRBV18, the J gene TRBJ2-7, with unresolved D. The V end lost 3 bases, the J end lost 3 bases, and 9 bases lay between the germline ends. The CDR3 is 13 residues long. Germline V gene lookup returns CDR1 KGHSH and CDR2 LQKENI. The CDR3 DNA sequence: TGTGCCAGCTCACCGACAAAAGGCTACGAGCAGTACTTC. It yields the protein CASSPTKGYEQYF. Together with reference TRBV18 and TRBJ2-7, the CDR3 gives the full variable domain: NAGVMQNPRHLVRRRGQEARLRCSPMKGHSHVYWYRQLPEEGLKFMVYLQKENIIDESGMPKERFSAEFPKEGPSILRIQQVVRGDSAAYFCASSPTKGYEQYFGPGTRLTVT.

This sequence joins TRBV5-3 and TRBJ2-7; tentative D call: TRBD2 (6 bases). TRBV5-3 qualifies as an ORF whose function is uncertain. The CDR3 is 16 amino acids. V lost 4 bases and J lost 0, with 17 bases in between. CDR3: CARSPEAGNNSYEQYF. The CDR3, as DNA: TGTGCCAGAAGCCCGGAGGCGGGGAATAACTCCTACGAGCAGTACTTC.

This chain links TRBV6-5 with TRBJ1-2, with D possibly matching TRBD1 (6 bases). Between the trimmed V and J ends, which lost 3 bases and 3 bases, there was a span of 14 bases. The germline CDR1 and CDR2 sequences are MNHEY and SVGAGI. This CDR3 has 15 residues. In DNA, the CDR3 is TGTGCCAGCAGTTATGCTCCGGACAGAGACTATGGCTACACCTTC. It specifies CASSYAPDRDYGYTF.

The chain recombines TRBV9 with TRBJ1-3; TRBD1 agrees at 8 bases. The CDR3 is 16 amino acids. J lost 6 bases, V lost 4 bases, and 12 bases had no gene match. Per the germline V gene, CDR1 is SGDLS and CDR2 is YYNGEE. The CDR3, as DNA: TGTGCCAGCAGCCCAAGGGACAGGATCCTGGAAAACACCATATATTTT. Protein sequence: CASSPRDRILENTIYF.

In its sample, this clone was seen once. The chain uses TRBV6-1 and TRBJ1-1, with 7 bases that match TRBD1. CDR1 MNHNS and CDR2 SASEGT come from the germline V gene. This CDR3 contains 13 residues. Trimming took 7 bases from V and 10 from J; bases not matched to a gene: 12. The CDR3 protein is CASTGGIGFGAFF. The CDR3 DNA sequence: TGTGCCAGCACAGGGGGTATAGGTTTTGGAGCTTTCTTT.

The rearrangement joins TRBV5-1 to TRBJ2-7; 7 nucleotides align to TRBD1. Germline V gene sequence: CDR1 SGHRS, CDR2 YFSETQ. V was clipped by 4 bases and J by 2 bases; unmatched bases: 12. The CDR3 length is 16 residues. CDR3 in amino acids: CASSKSTRQGPYEQYF. For the CDR3, the DNA is TGCGCCAGCAGCAAAAGCACTCGACAGGGACCCTACGAGCAGTACTTC.

The chain employs TRBV30 and TRBJ1-2, with 10 positions matching TRBD1. The length of the CDR3 is 15 residues. The V gene's germline CDR1 is GTSNPN and CDR2 SVGIG (reference sequence). Trimming at V came to 1 base and at J to 0 bases, leaving 2 bases not matched to a gene. CDR3 amino acids: CAWSEGTGANYGYTF. CDR3 in DNA: TGTGCCTGGAGTGAAGGGACAGGGGCTAACTATGGCTACACCTTC.

V and J are TRBV2 and TRBJ1-5; possibly TRBD1 for D (5 bases). The germline gives CDR1 SNHLY, CDR2 FYNNEI. This CDR3 has 15 residues. V lost 6 bases and J lost 0, with 12 bases in between. The CDR3 DNA reads TGTGCCAGCAGAACGGACACCTATAGCAATCAGCCCCAGCATTTT. It encodes CASRTDTYSNQPQHF.